The T cell receptor (beta chain) under discussion was sequenced for a study of T-cell memory formation after mild COVID-19. This clonotype was observed a handful of times. TCRdb used MiXCR to reprocess the 5' RACE reads, holding one entry per CDR3 protein. Altogether roughly 560,000 distinct CDR3 sequences are present, roughly 20% being singletons, with the ten largest covering around 12%. This CDR3 region has 15 residues. V dropped 4 bases and J dropped 5; count of bases not matched to a gene: 8. The chain links TRBV12-3 or TRBV12-4 to TRBJ2-5; 9 nucleotides agree with TRBD2. This sequence originates from an adult woman who had mild COVID-19 (a few samples of this study predate the infection). Cell type and time point are not known. The sequenced sample was PBMCs or a T cell subset sorted from them (not recorded which). CDR3 sequence reads: CASSSGTSLVETQYF. The CDR3 region has the DNA TGTGCCAGCAGTTCAGGGACTAGCTTGGTGGAGACCCAGTACTTC.